Here is one T cell receptor beta chain with its context. The data belong to a study of T cell changes during pregnancy in multiple sclerosis. Assay used: immunoSEQ multiplex PCR; TCRdb lists only in-frame clones, some missing. The sample includes 35,000 to 45,000 clones, roughly 90% of them seen just once. Germline loops: CDR1 SNHLY, CDR2 FYNNEI. This CDR3 comprises 11 residues. V lost 8 bases, J lost 5 bases, and 7 bases lay in between. Sample: CD8+ T cells from peripheral blood mononuclear cells, taken before pregnancy. This chain uses TRBV2 with TRBJ1-3; no clear D gene. The clonotype was recovered from a female donor with multiple sclerosis, enrolled in a pregnancy study. CDR3 protein: CASRQRNTIYF. The CDR3, as DNA: TGTGCCAGCCGCCAGAGAAACACCATATATTTT.